This T cell receptor (beta chain) comes out of a study of response to subunit inactivated influenza vaccine (dated by TCRdb to the late 2010s). As for the study more broadly: Deep quantitative T cell receptor repertoire profiling was used in the study to track responses to a trivalent subunit inactivated influenza vaccine. The paper as a whole reports these results and caveats: It was suggested by the authors that each seasonal influenza vaccination may recruit only a limited number of new T cells.

Library preparation employed RT-PCR. This sample was sequenced with an Illumina HiSeq 2500. TCRdb ran its own pipeline on the public reads, namely fastp trimming at Q25 and MiXCR clone calling, and kept in-frame beta chains. Rows with one shared CDR3 protein collapse into an entry with the most common genes and DNA. This sample comprises a few hundred thousand distinct CDR3 sequences, 10% to 15% of them detected only once. The top ten clonotypes cover under 10% of the sample. The germline V gene sets CDR1 to SGHTA and CDR2 to FQGNSA. Including the terminal cysteine and phenylalanine, the CDR3 comprises 14 residues. Kept here is only the CDR3 DNA, which spans 42 bases and is read in frame from base 1. V is pared back by 1 base and J by 5 bases, with 10 bases lying between the germline termini. This clonotype turned up a few times. The antigen it binds to is not known. No qualities accompany the bases; no much larger clone lies one base away.

The specimen comprised non-naive T cells sorted from PBMCs, sampled less than 15 days before vaccination. The cell subset or site label on this specimen signifies: memory T cell fraction. The TCR originated in a man aged 50-60 years who received an inactivated influenza vaccine. Donor details come from another sample of the same person, matched by shared clones. Recombination linked TRBV7-2 to TRBJ2-3; the D gene cannot be resolved reliably. The sequence in DNA is TGTGCCAGCAGCTTAGTGTTCGTTCGAGATACGCAGTATTTT. This yields the protein CASSLVFVRDTQYF.